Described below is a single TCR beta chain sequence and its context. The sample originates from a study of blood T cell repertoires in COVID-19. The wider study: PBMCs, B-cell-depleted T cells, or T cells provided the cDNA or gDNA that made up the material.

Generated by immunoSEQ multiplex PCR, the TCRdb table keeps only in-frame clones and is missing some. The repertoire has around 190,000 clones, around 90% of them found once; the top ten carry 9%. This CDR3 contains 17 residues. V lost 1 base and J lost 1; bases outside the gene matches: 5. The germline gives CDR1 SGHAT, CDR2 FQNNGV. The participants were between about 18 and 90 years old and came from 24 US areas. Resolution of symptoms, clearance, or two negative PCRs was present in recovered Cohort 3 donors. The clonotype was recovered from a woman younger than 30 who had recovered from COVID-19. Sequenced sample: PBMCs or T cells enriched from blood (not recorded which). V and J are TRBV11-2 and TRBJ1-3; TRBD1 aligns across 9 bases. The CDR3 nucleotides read TGTGCCAGCAGCTTAGCACAACAGGGGGCTTCTGGAAACACCATATATTTT. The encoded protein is CASSLAQQGASGNTIYF.